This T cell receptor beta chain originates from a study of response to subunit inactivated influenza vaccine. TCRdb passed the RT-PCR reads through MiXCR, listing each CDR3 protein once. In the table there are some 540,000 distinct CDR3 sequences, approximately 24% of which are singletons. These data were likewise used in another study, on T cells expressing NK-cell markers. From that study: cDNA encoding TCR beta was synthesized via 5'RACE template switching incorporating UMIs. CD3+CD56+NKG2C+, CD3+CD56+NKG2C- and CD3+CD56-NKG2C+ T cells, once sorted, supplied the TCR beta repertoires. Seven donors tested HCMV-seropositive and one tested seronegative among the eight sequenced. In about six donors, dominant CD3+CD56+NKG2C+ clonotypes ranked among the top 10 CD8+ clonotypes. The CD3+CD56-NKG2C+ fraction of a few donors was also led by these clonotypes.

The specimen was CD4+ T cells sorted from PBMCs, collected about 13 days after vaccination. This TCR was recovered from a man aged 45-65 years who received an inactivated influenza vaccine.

The CDR3 DNA follows: TGTGCCAGCAGCCAAGGGTCCAGGGTATTTGGTGAGCAGTTCTTC. Its protein is CASSQGSRVFGEQFF. The chain combines TRBV14 with TRBJ2-1, with D tentatively TRBD1 (5 bases). Per germline, CDR1 SGHDN and CDR2 FVKESK. The CDR3 spans 15 residues. V lost 1 base and J 9 bases, leaving 16 bases between the germline ends.